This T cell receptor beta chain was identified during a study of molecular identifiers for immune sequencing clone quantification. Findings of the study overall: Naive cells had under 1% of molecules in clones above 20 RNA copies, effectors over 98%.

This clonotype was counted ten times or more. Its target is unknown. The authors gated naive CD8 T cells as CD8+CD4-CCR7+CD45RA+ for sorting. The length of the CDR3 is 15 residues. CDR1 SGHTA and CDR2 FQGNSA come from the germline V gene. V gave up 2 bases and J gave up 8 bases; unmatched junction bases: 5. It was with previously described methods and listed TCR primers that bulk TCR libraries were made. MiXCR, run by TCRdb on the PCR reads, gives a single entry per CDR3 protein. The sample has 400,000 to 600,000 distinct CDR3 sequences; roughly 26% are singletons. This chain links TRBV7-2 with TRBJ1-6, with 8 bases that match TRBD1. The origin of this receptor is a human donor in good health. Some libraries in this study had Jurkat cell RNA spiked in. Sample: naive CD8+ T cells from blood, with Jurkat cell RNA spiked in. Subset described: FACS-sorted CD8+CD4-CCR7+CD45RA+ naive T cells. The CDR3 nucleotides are TGTGCCAGCAGCTTACTACCAGGGGGCTATTCACCCCTCCACTTT. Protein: CASSLLPGGYSPLHF.